The rows below give T cell receptor beta chains drawn from one sample of a study of blood T cell repertoires in COVID-19. The repertoire was sequenced with immunoSEQ multiplex PCR; TCRdb's copy has only in-frame clones and lacks some. The data contain about 42,000 clones, around 90% of them singletons. Specimen: peripheral blood. The receptors derive from a human donor in a cohort sampled during active COVID-19. Each CDR3 is given with its conserved first and last residue. Each record gives: V gene, clone size, J gene, D gene, CDR3 protein, CDR3 DNA. A D gene is named only where the DNA matches it firmly. Clone size, where shown, is once, few, many, or a class for clones that have expanded.

>TRBV20-1|NA|TRBJ1-1|NA
CIGNGDNEAFF
TGCATCGGGAATGGGGACAATGAAGCTTTCTTT
>TRBV19|NA|TRBJ2-7|NA
CASSIGGNVRYF
TGTGCCAGTAGTATAGGAGGGAACGTTCGGTACTTC
>TRBV11-2|NA|TRBJ1-4|NA
CASSLKRFSDYNEKLFF
TGTGCCAGCAGCTTAAAAAGGTTCAGCGACTATAATGAAAAACTGTTTTTT
>TRBV6-5|NA|TRBJ1-5|NA
CASSYSGGGNQPQHF
TGTGCCAGCAGTTACTCGGGGGGTGGCAATCAGCCCCAGCATTTT
>TRBV19|NA|TRBJ2-7|TRBD2
CASSGRGGPYEQYF
TGTGCCAGTAGCGGTCGCGGGGGACCCTACGAGCAGTACTTC
>TRBV5-1|NA|TRBJ2-1|TRBD2
CASITTSAGEQFF
TGCGCCAGCATTACTACTAGCGCAGGTGAGCAGTTCTTC
>TRBV7-2|NA|TRBJ1-4|NA
CASSLNGQGWEKLFF
TGTGCCAGCAGCTTAAACGGGCAGGGTTGGGAAAAACTGTTTTTT
>TRBV15|NA|TRBJ1-2|NA
CATSRFKVPGYGYTF
TGTGCCACCAGCAGGTTTAAGGTCCCGGGGTATGGCTACACCTTC
>TRBV6-5|NA|TRBJ1-1|TRBD1
CASSYSRDRGDFGAFF
TGTGCCAGCAGTTACTCGAGGGACAGGGGCGATTTTGGAGCTTTCTTT
>TRBV7-8|few|TRBJ1-2|TRBD1
CASSTGGYGYTF
TGTGCCAGCAGCACAGGGGGCTATGGCTACACCTTC
>TRBV7-9|few|TRBJ1-5|NA
CASSRLGSGGNQPQHF
TGTGCCAGCAGCCGGTTGGGCAGTGGCGGCAATCAGCCCCAGCATTTT
>TRBV6-5|NA|TRBJ2-5|NA
CACSFGGHFGETQYF
TGTGCCTGCTCATTCGGGGGGCACTTTGGGGAGACCCAGTACTTC
>TRBV5-1|NA|TRBJ1-2|TRBD1
CASSFQGADGYTF
TGCGCCAGCAGCTTTCAGGGGGCAGATGGCTACACCTTC
>TRBV13|NA|TRBJ2-7|NA
CASTVLGRRSYEQYF
TGTGCCAGCACCGTGTTGGGCAGGCGCTCCTACGAGCAGTACTTC
>TRBV12-3/TRBV12-4|NA|TRBJ1-2|NA
CASSSDSYYGYTF
TGTGCCAGCAGCTCGGACAGTTACTATGGCTACACCTTC
>TRBV7-2|NA|TRBJ1-2|TRBD1
CASSLGGQGPSRNYGYTF
TGTGCCAGCAGCTTAGGGGGACAGGGGCCAAGCCGGAACTATGGCTACACCTTC
>TRBV6-5|NA|TRBJ2-7|NA
CASSLGVGNYEQYF
TGTGCCAGCAGCCTCGGAGTAGGAAACTACGAGCAGTACTTC
>TRBV7-2|NA|TRBJ2-7|NA
CASSLVPSAGRSYEQYF
TGTGCCAGCAGCTTAGTTCCCTCTGCGGGGCGTTCCTACGAGCAGTACTTC
>TRBV19|NA|TRBJ1-1|TRBD1
CASSMGQENTEAFF
TGTGCCAGTAGTATGGGACAGGAGAACACTGAAGCTTTCTTT
>TRBV7-2|NA|TRBJ1-6|NA
CASSRESYNSPLHF
TGTGCCAGCAGCCGGGAGTCCTATAATTCACCCCTCCACTTT
>TRBV7-9|NA|TRBJ1-6|NA
CASSLMTEAYNSPLHF
TGTGCCAGCAGCTTGATGACCGAGGCCTATAATTCACCCCTCCACTTT
>TRBV3-1/TRBV3-2|NA|TRBJ2-7|NA
CASSQYQGTYEQYF
TGTGCCAGCAGCCAATATCAGGGGACCTACGAGCAGTACTTC
>TRBV5-6|NA|TRBJ1-3|NA
CASSLGQFYENTIYF
TGTGCCAGCAGCCTGGGACAATTCTACGAAAACACCATATATTTT
>TRBV11-2|few|TRBJ1-1|NA
CASSSIASGSQAFF
TGTGCCAGCAGCTCCATAGCTTCGGGGTCTCAAGCTTTCTTT
>TRBV11-2|NA|TRBJ2-6|TRBD1
CASSSRDRSRSGANVLTF
TGTGCCAGCAGCTCCCGGGACAGGTCTCGCTCTGGGGCCAACGTCCTGACTTTC
>TRBV4-3|NA|TRBJ1-2|TRBD1
CASSQGTGTLAYGYTF
TGCGCCAGCAGCCAAGGGACAGGGACTCTTGCCTATGGCTACACCTTC
>TRBV19|NA|TRBJ1-3|NA
CASSISQMILRERRNTIYF
TGTGCCAGTAGTATATCCCAGATGATCCTCCGGGAGCGGCGAAACACCATATATTTT
>TRBV25-1|NA|TRBJ1-1|NA
CASSELGANTEAFF
TGTGCCAGCAGTGAATTGGGGGCCAACACTGAAGCTTTCTTT
>TRBV5-1|NA|TRBJ1-1|NA
CASRETGVNTEAFF
TGCGCCAGCAGGGAGACAGGAGTAAACACTGAAGCTTTCTTT
>TRBV7-9|NA|TRBJ1-5|NA
CASSLAGLRSGRGQPQHF
TGTGCCAGCAGCTTAGCGGGTCTTCGTTCGGGAAGAGGGCAGCCCCAGCATTTT
>TRBV15|NA|TRBJ1-5|NA
CATSRDQSGVGNQPQHF
TGTGCCACCAGCAGAGATCAGTCAGGGGTGGGCAATCAGCCCCAGCATTTT
>TRBV10-3|NA|TRBJ2-7|NA
CAISESKAGNGYEQYF
TGTGCCATCAGTGAGTCGAAAGCAGGGAACGGCTACGAGCAGTACTTC
>TRBV5-6|NA|TRBJ1-3|NA
CASSGGPSGNTIYF
TGTGCCAGCAGCGGCGGTCCCTCTGGAAACACCATATATTTT
>TRBV7-8|NA|TRBJ1-5|TRBD1
CASSLVARDRANQPQHF
TGTGCCAGCAGCTTAGTAGCTAGAGACAGGGCTAATCAGCCCCAGCATTTT
>TRBV27|NA|TRBJ1-1|TRBD1
CASSSGQGYTEAFF
TGTGCCAGCAGTTCGGGACAGGGTTATACTGAAGCTTTCTTT
>TRBV6-5|few|TRBJ1-2|NA
CASSYSAGSGYGYTF
TGTGCCAGCAGTTACTCCGCCGGGAGTGGCTATGGCTACACCTTC
>TRBV9|NA|TRBJ2-7|TRBD1
CASSVGGTGAYEQYF
TGTGCCAGCAGCGTAGGTGGGACAGGAGCCTACGAGCAGTACTTC
>TRBV6-2/TRBV6-3|NA|TRBJ2-1|TRBD1
CASSLDRGTYNEQFF
TGTGCCAGCAGTTTGGACAGGGGAACCTACAATGAGCAGTTCTTC
>TRBV7-2|NA|TRBJ1-2|TRBD1
CASRSTGSSKGYTF
TGTGCCAGCAGGTCGACAGGGAGTTCTAAGGGCTACACCTTC
>TRBV11-2|NA|TRBJ1-2|TRBD1
CASSLDGTGHYGYTF
TGTGCCAGCAGCTTAGATGGGACAGGCCACTATGGCTACACCTTC
>TRBV6-1|NA|TRBJ2-7|NA
CASSEVRRVTYEQYF
TGTGCCAGCAGTGAAGTTCGGCGGGTAACCTACGAGCAGTACTTC
>TRBV27|NA|TRBJ1-2|TRBD1
CASSDFGQGLGGYTF
TGTGCCAGCAGCGATTTTGGACAGGGGTTGGGTGGCTACACCTTC
>TRBV11-2|NA|TRBJ2-7|TRBD2
CASSPRTSGGLYEQYF
TGTGCCAGCAGCCCCCGGACTAGCGGGGGTCTCTACGAGCAGTACTTC
>TRBV11-2|NA|TRBJ2-7|NA
CASSLGRLTGSTSYEQYF
TGTGCCAGCAGCCTGGGGAGGCTGACAGGGTCCACCTCCTACGAGCAGTACTTC
>TRBV7-9|NA|TRBJ2-7|NA
CASSSDSSYEQYF
TGTGCCAGCAGCTCCGACAGTTCCTACGAGCAGTACTTC
>TRBV5-1|NA|TRBJ1-5|TRBD1
CASSWGDRDSNQPQHF
TGCGCCAGCAGCTGGGGGGACAGGGATAGCAATCAGCCCCAGCATTTT
>TRBV11-2|once|TRBJ2-5|NA
CASSLQGETQYF
TGTGCCAGCAGCTTACAGGGGGAGACCCAGTACTTC
>TRBV6-5|NA|TRBJ1-4|NA
CASSPGTTNEKLFF
TGTGCCAGCAGTCCCGGGACAACTAATGAAAAACTGTTTTTT
>TRBV27|NA|TRBJ1-6|NA
CASSFSYGSPLHF
TGTGCCAGCAGTTTTTCTTACGGTTCACCCCTCCACTTT
>TRBV9|NA|TRBJ2-7|TRBD2
CASSAGTSGVYEQYF
TGTGCCAGCAGCGCCGGGACTAGCGGGGTGTACGAGCAGTACTTC
>TRBV7-9|NA|TRBJ1-1|NA
CASSLVIAETEAFF
TGTGCCAGCAGCTTAGTGATAGCCGAGACTGAAGCTTTCTTT
>TRBV6-2/TRBV6-3|few|TRBJ1-2|NA
CASSYSNGRGYTF
TGTGCCAGCAGTTACTCGAACGGGAGGGGCTACACCTTC
>TRBV7-9|once|TRBJ1-1|NA
CASSPPERLNTEAFF
TGTGCCAGCAGCCCCCCAGAGAGGTTGAACACTGAAGCTTTCTTT
>TRBV7-2|NA|TRBJ1-1|NA
CASSSRGGETEAFF
TGTGCCAGCAGCTCCCGAGGGGGGGAAACTGAAGCTTTCTTT